The rows below give T cell receptor beta chains drawn from one sample of a study of Graves' ophthalmopathy and Graves' hyperthyroidism. TCRdb fed the multiplex PCR reads into MiXCR, producing one record per CDR3 protein. The sample has about 1.1 million distinct CDR3 sequences, around a third seen once. The material sequenced was peripheral blood or thyroid tissue (not recorded which). Receptors were obtained from an adult man with Graves' hyperthyroidism. Both conserved end residues are part of each CDR3.

TRBV28	TRBJ2-7	15	CASSSMDRRSYEQYF
TRBV19	TRBJ1-5	16	CASSAHLGAHNQPQHF
TRBV11-2	TRBJ2-5	17	CASSSLGPGQGRETQYF
TRBV10-3	TRBJ2-5	14	CAISEQVSWETQYF
TRBV2	TRBJ1-5	14	CASTGQGANQPQHF
TRBV7-8	TRBJ1-5	15	CASSPPGPTGEPQHF
TRBV5-1	TRBJ2-7	15	CASQSQEDGYYEQYF
TRBV4-3	TRBJ2-5	15	CASSQEAAGGETQYF
TRBV6-1	TRBJ2-3	13	CASSEPRGDTQYF
TRBV30	TRBJ2-5	14	CAYRRGNMQETQYF
TRBV10-3	TRBJ2-7	16	CAISEPGTLGTYEQYF
TRBV7-9	TRBJ1-4	13	CASRVSGNEKLFF
TRBV7-8	TRBJ2-5	15	CASSLSLAGRETQYF
TRBV12-3/TRBV12-4	TRBJ1-4	15	CASSLRQLGNEKLFF
TRBV7-9	TRBJ2-5	11	CVSSPAETQYF